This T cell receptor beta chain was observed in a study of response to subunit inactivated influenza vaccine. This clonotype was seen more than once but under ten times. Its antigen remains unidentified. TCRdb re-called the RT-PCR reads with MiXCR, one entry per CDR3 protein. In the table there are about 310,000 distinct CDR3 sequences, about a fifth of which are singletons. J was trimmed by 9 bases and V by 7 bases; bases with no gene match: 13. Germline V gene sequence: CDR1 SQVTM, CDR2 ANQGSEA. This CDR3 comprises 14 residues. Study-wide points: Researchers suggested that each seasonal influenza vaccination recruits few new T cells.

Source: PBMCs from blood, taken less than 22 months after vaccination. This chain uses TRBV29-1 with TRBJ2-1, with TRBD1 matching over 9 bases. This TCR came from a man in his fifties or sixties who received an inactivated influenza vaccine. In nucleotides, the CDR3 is TGCAGCGGAGACAGGGGGAGTTTGCGGAGTGAGCAGTTCTTC. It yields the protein CSGDRGSLRSEQFF.